This paragraph covers one T cell receptor (beta chain) sequence. The data derive from a study of T cell changes during pregnancy in multiple sclerosis. The ends were cut back, 2 bases at V and 10 bases at J, with 10 bases in the middle. CDR1 and CDR2 from the germline V gene are SGHRS and YFSETQ. The CDR3 sequence is 11 residues long. Only in-frame clones appear in the TCRdb table, and some are missing; sequencing was by immunoSEQ multiplex PCR. This sample has about 98,000 clones, with around 90% found just once. This clonotype originated in a female donor in good health, enrolled as a control in a pregnancy study. The sequenced sample was peripheral blood, obtained after pregnancy. The genes are TRBV5-1 and TRBJ2-7; tentative D call: TRBD1 (5 bases). The CDR3 region is CASSFLDTQYF. DNA for the CDR3: TGCGCCAGCAGCTTCTTGGACACACAGTACTTC.